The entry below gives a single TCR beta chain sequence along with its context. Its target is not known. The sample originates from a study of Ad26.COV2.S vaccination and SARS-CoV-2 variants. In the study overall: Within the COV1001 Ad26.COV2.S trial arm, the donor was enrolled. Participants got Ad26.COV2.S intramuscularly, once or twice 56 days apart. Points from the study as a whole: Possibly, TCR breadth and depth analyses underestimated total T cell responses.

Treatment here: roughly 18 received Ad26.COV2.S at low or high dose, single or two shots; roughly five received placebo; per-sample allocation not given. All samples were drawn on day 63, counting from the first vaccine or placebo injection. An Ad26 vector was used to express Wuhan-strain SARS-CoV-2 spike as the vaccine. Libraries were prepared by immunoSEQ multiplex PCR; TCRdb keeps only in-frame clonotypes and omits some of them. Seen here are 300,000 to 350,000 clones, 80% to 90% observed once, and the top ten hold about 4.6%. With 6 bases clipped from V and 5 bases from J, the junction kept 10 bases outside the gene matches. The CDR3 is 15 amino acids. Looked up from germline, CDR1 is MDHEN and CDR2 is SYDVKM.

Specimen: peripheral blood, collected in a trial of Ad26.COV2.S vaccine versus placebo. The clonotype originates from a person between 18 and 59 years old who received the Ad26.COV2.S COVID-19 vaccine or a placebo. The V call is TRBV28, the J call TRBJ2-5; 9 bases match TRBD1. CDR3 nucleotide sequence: TGTGCCAGCAGAGGGACAGGGAGGTCCGGCGAGACCCAGTACTTC. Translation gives CASRGTGRSGETQYF.